The 27 T cell receptor beta chains below all came from one sample that was sequenced in a study of blood T cells in healthy people across ages (dated by TCRdb to about 2015). Libraries came from 5' RACE. The sequencer was an Illumina HiSeq 2500. A second PCR of roughly 7 to 12 cycles was run with a J-beta primer mix and a sample-barcoded 5' primer. TCRdb trimmed public reads at Q25 via fastp, called clones via MiXCR and kept in-frame beta chains. When rows share a CDR3 protein, they turn into one entry using the most common DNA and genes. This sample gives approximately 1,000,000 distinct CDR3 sequences in total; 35% to 55% of them show up just once. The ten biggest clones cover approximately 20% of the sample. The specimen sequenced was blood. These receptors originate from a woman aged 60 to 75 in good health.

The chain has TRBV10-3 and TRBJ2-1; TRBD2 agrees at 9 bases. The J call is in doubt because the DNA end fits TRBJ2-7 better. In germline, CDR1 is ENHRY, CDR2 SYGVKD. This CDR3 comprises 13 residues. The CDR3 is CAARLAANNEQYF. The CDR3 nucleotides read TGTGCCGCCCGACTAGCGGCTAACAATGAGCAGTACTTC.

This clonotype appeared a few times. DNA for the CDR3: TGCAGTGCTATCCGAGGACTAGCCCTTTACAATGAGCAGTTCTTC. Translated: CSAIRGLALYNEQFF. J is TRBJ2-1 and V is TRBV20-1; TRBD2 matches 8 bases. Germline V CDR1 and CDR2: DFQATT, SNEGSKA (reference sequence). Unmatched junction bases numbered 9, after V lost 4 bases and J lost 4 bases. This CDR3 spans 15 amino acids.

V gene TRBV18 combines with J gene TRBJ2-7; TRBD1 aligns across 7 bases. Matching the DNA end better, TRBJ2-5 makes the J call doubtful. CDR3 length equals 15 residues. Germline CDR1 KGHSH, CDR2 LQKENI. The CDR3 spells CASSPGAWTGETQYF. DNA for the CDR3: TGTGCCAGCTCACCCGGGGCATGGACAGGAGAGACCCAGTACTTC.

With respect to this clonotype: The junction differs from germline at one of its ends, possibly a read error. This chain joins TRBV2 and TRBJ2-6; tentative D call: TRBD2 (6 bases). From germline, CDR1 is SNHLY and CDR2 FYNNEI. CDR3 length: 15 amino acids. CDR3 protein: CASMRGQSGANVLTF. CDR3 DNA sequence: TGTGCCAGCATGCGGGGTCAATCTGGGGCTAACGTCCTGACTTTC.

The chain carries TRBV28 and TRBJ2-7; D uncertain. This CDR3 spans 13 amino acids. V lost 7 bases to trimming and J lost 5 bases, with 15 bases between them. CDR1 is MDHEN, CDR2 SYDVKM, per germline. In DNA, the CDR3 is TGTGCCAGCACCCCGGCGCCCTTCGACGAGCAGTACTTC. Amino acids: CASTPAPFDEQYF.

This clonotype occurred a few times. The chain combines TRBV20-1 with TRBJ1-5; D call uncertain. CDR1 DFQATT and CDR2 SNEGSKA come from the germline V gene (reference sequence). The V end lost 6 bases, the J end lost 1 base, and 13 bases lay between the germline ends. CDR3 length: 14 amino acids. The CDR3 bases are TGCAGTGCCCGGAGGGTAGCGAGCAATCAGCCCCAGCATTTT. It encodes CSARRVASNQPQHF.

The genes are TRBV14 and TRBJ1-4, with D perhaps TRBD1 (5 bases). Germline V gene lookup returns CDR1 SGHDN and CDR2 FVKESK. CDR3 size: 16 residues. Deletions cut 0 bases from V and 7 bases from J, with 15 bases between. CDR3 DNA sequence: TGTGCCAGCAGCCAAGATTTCGCCAGGGCGGGTGAAAAACTGTTTTTT. It is translated as CASSQDFARAGEKLFF.

This clonotype has more than one count but fewer than ten. The chain has TRBV10-1 and TRBJ2-5; weak D call: TRBD2 (5 bases). Germline V gives CDR1 WNHNN, CDR2 SYGVQD (reference sequence). The CDR3 consists of 13 residues. The V end lost 1 base, the J end lost 4 bases, and 7 bases lay between the germline ends. The CDR3 region is CASSEYSGETQYF. CDR3 bases: TGCGCCAGCAGTGAGTACAGCGGAGAGACCCAGTACTTC.

This chain connects TRBV20-1 to TRBJ1-3; D perhaps matches TRBD1 (5 bases). Trimming shortened V by 0 bases and J by 4 bases, and 16 bases separated the two germline ends. Germline lookup yields CDR1 DFQATT and CDR2 SNEGSKA (reference sequence). This CDR3 region has 16 residues. CDR3: CSARDGGGVRGNTIYF. The CDR3 DNA reads as TGCAGTGCTAGAGATGGGGGAGGTGTAAGGGGAAACACCATATATTTT.

In regard to this clonotype: Germline and junction disagree at one end, which may indicate a read error. The V gene is TRBV5-6, the J gene TRBJ2-1; D possibly corresponds to TRBD2 (5 bases). Germline-derived CDR1 and CDR2 are SGHDT and YYEEEE. The CDR3 runs to 16 residues. The DNA for the CDR3 is TGTGTCAGCAGCTTAGAGGGCGGAGGCTCCTACAATGAGCAGTTCTTC. Translating gives CVSSLEGGGSYNEQFF.

The V gene is TRBV2, the J gene TRBJ2-7; D possibly corresponds to TRBD1 (5 bases). The V gene lost 3 bases and the J gene lost 5 bases, with 14 bases spanning the gap. Germline V gene sequence: CDR1 SNHLY, CDR2 FYNNEI. This CDR3 is 14 amino acids long. The CDR3 nucleotides are TGTGCCAGCAGTGAGGGAAGGGGTAGTCACGAGCAGTACTTC. Its translation: CASSEGRGSHEQYF.

This sequence joins TRBV7-9 and TRBJ2-4; D tentatively reads TRBD1 or TRBD2 (5 bases each). The germline V gene encodes CDR1 SEHNR and CDR2 FQNEAQ (reference sequence). The germline V and J ends were trimmed by 5 bases and 7 bases, with 12 bases remaining between them. The CDR3 has 13 residues. CDR3 region: CASSRDEGNIQYF. The DNA of the CDR3 is TGTGCCAGCAGCCGGGACGAGGGGAACATTCAGTACTTC.

This sequence joins TRBV11-2 and TRBJ2-5; D gene uncertain. Germline CDR1 and CDR2: SGHAT and FQNNGV. The germline V and J ends were trimmed by 6 bases and 5 bases, with 10 bases remaining between them. The CDR3 totals 12 residues. Here the CDR3 DNA reads TGTGCCAGCAGACCTAGTGGGGAGACCCAGTACTTC. This sequence encodes CASRPSGETQYF.

The chain combines TRBV6-1 with TRBJ2-3; D unresolved. Germline V CDR1 and CDR2: MNHNS, SASEGT. The V gene lost 9 bases and the J gene lost 2 bases, with 15 bases spanning the gap. This CDR3 is built from 14 residues. The CDR3 region is CASPEQSHTDTQYF. For the CDR3, the DNA is TGTGCCAGTCCCGAACAGAGTCACACAGATACGCAGTATTTT.

The chain carries TRBV6-6 and TRBJ2-6; D is perhaps TRBD1 (5 bases). The V gene lost 2 bases and the J gene lost 2 bases, with 13 bases spanning the gap. CDR1 and CDR2 (germline): MNHNY, SVGAGI (reference sequence). The CDR3 has 17 residues. The CDR3 spells CASSYPRAGTGANVLTF. DNA for the CDR3: TGTGCCAGCAGTTACCCAAGGGCAGGGACTGGGGCCAACGTCCTGACTTTC.

Points on this clonotype: Being one base from a much bigger clone, this may be a read error. For the CDR3, the DNA is TGTGCCAGCAGCCGACGGACTAGCGACTACGAGCAGTACTTC. Residues: CASSRRTSDYEQYF. J is TRBJ2-7 and V is TRBV6-5; 9 nucleotides agree with TRBD2. The CDR3 has 14 residues. The V and J ends lost 6 bases and 3 bases, in that order; junction bases with no gene match: 6. The germline gives CDR1 MNHEY, CDR2 SVGAGI.

The table lists this clonotype with a few counts. One junction end does not reproduce the germline sequence, and a read error may be involved. The chain uses TRBV11-2 and TRBJ2-7; a weak D match, TRBD2 (6 bases). The CDR3 is 15 residues long. CDR1 and CDR2 from the germline V gene are SGHAT and FQNNGV. This chain's CDR3 is CASSLGTGASNEQYF. CDR3 coding DNA: TGTGCCAGCAGCTTAGGAACGGGAGCCTCCAACGAGCAGTACTTC.

This rearrangement joins TRBV7-2 to TRBJ2-1; 9 bases fit TRBD2. Germline-derived CDR1 and CDR2 are SGHTA and FQGNSA. This CDR3 comprises 16 residues. V lost 0 bases to trimming and J lost 5 bases; unmatched junction nucleotides: 5. CDR3 sequence reads: CASSLALAGPHNEQFF. DNA of the CDR3: TGTGCCAGCAGCTTAGCCCTAGCGGGACCCCACAATGAGCAGTTCTTC.

Only a few counts were recorded for this clonotype. This chain connects TRBV6-6 to TRBJ1-1; unclear D gene. Germline values: CDR1 MNHNY, CDR2 SVGAGI (reference sequence). V shed 4 bases and J shed 7 bases, with 10 bases lying between them. This CDR3 is 12 amino acids long. This CDR3 is CASSSDGREAFF. The CDR3 bases are TGTGCCAGCAGTTCAGACGGACGTGAAGCTTTCTTT.

This clonotype was observed a few times. The V call is TRBV7-8, the J call TRBJ2-5; TRBD2 matches at 12 bases. From germline, CDR1 is SGHVS and CDR2 FQNEAQ. CDR3 length: 19 residues. With V trimmed by 2 bases and J by 4 bases, 14 bases remained unmatched. CDR3 nucleotide sequence: TGTGCCAGCAGCTTAATCTTTGGTCAGCCGGGACTAGCGGGAGAGACCCAGTACTTC. This encodes CASSLIFGQPGLAGETQYF.

The gene calls are TRBV29-1 and TRBJ2-7; 8 bases are a match to TRBD2. In germline, CDR1 is SQVTM, CDR2 ANQGSEA. Germline trimming cut 3 bases from V and 2 bases from J; bases unmatched to any gene: 3. CDR3 length: 13 amino acids. The chain's CDR3 is CSVEGRGAYEQYF. The CDR3 DNA is TGCAGCGTTGAGGGGCGGGGGGCCTACGAGCAGTACTTC.

The genes are TRBV5-1 and TRBJ1-1; no reliable D call. Germline lookup yields CDR1 SGHRS and CDR2 YFSETQ. The V and J ends lost 3 bases and 0 bases respectively, with 9 bases between them. This CDR3 has 14 amino acids. CDR3 in amino acids: CASSSGRLNTEAFF. The CDR3 region has the DNA TGCGCCAGCAGCTCTGGAAGACTGAACACTGAAGCTTTCTTT.

The DNA for the CDR3 is TGTGCCAGCAGTGTACAGGGGTCAGATAATGAAAAACTGTTTTTT. The encoded protein is CASSVQGSDNEKLFF. The chain has TRBV28 and TRBJ1-4, with TRBD1 identical over 7 bases. In germline, CDR1 is MDHEN, CDR2 SYDVKM. V was clipped by 5 bases and J by 4 bases; unmatched bases: 7. The CDR3 is 15 amino acids.

V usage is TRBV2 and J usage is TRBJ2-5, with no clear D. Germline values: CDR1 SNHLY, CDR2 FYNNEI. This CDR3 region has 11 residues. The V gene lost 8 bases and the J gene lost 2 bases, with 6 bases spanning the gap. This chain's CDR3 is CASGVQETQYF. The CDR3 bases are TGTGCCAGCGGCGTACAAGAGACCCAGTACTTC.

This chain uses TRBV9 with TRBJ1-1, with D hard to call. V dropped 0 bases and J dropped 3 bases, with 9 bases sitting between them. Germline V gene lookup returns CDR1 SGDLS and CDR2 YYNGEE. The CDR3 length is 14 residues. The CDR3 DNA is TGTGCCAGCAGCGTAGGATCCGGGCACACTGAAGCTTTCTTT. It specifies CASSVGSGHTEAFF.

This rearrangement joins TRBV12-3 or TRBV12-4 to TRBJ2-3, with D possibly matching TRBD2 (5 bases). Between the trimmed V and J ends, which lost 3 bases and 0 bases, there was a span of 10 bases. The CDR3 has 15 amino acids. The DNA for the CDR3 is TGTGCCAGCAGTTTGGGGAGTTGGAGCACAGATACGCAGTATTTT. Its protein is CASSLGSWSTDTQYF.

The chain has TRBV3-1 and TRBJ1-2; no firm D call. The V end was cut by 1 base, the J end by 7 bases, with 16 bases between. Germline lookup yields CDR1 LGHDT and CDR2 YNNKEL (reference sequence). The CDR3 is 15 amino acids. The CDR3 DNA sequence: TGTGCCAGCAGCCAAGGGCCTGGTTCATACAGTGGCTACACCTTC. This encodes CASSQGPGSYSGYTF.